The 21 T cell receptor beta chains presented below share a single source sample, sequenced in a study of T-cell memory formation after mild COVID-19. Using its own MiXCR run on the 5' RACE reads, TCRdb lists one record per CDR3 protein. The table lists about 410,000 distinct CDR3 sequences, roughly 18% of them singletons. Sequenced sample: PBMCs or a T cell subset sorted from them (not recorded which). The receptor source for this set is a man aged 18 to 29 who had mild COVID-19 (a few samples of this study predate the infection). Cell type and time point are not known.

The chain has TRBV6-1 and TRBJ2-5, with 8 bases lining up with TRBD2. There are 15 residues in the CDR3. V dropped 7 bases and J dropped 2; count of bases not matched to a gene: 9. Per the germline V gene, CDR1 is MNHNS and CDR2 is SASEGT. The CDR3 DNA reads TGTGCCAGCACCTACCTTAGCGGGGAACAAGAGACCCAGTACTTC. Protein product: CASTYLSGEQETQYF.

On this clonotype itself: This may come from a read error, since a much larger clone is one base off. The rearrangement uses TRBV5-4 and TRBJ2-1; D uncertain. This CDR3 region has 13 residues. Trimming cost V 3 bases and J 12 bases, with 16 bases left between them. CDR1 is SGHNT, CDR2 YYREEE, per germline (reference sequence). In DNA, the CDR3 is TGTGCCAGCAGCTCCTATGAGGCGATTGGGCAGTTCTTC. Protein product: CASSSYEAIGQFF.

This clonotype has a handful of counts. The chain combines TRBV6-2 or TRBV6-3 with TRBJ2-2; 12 bases fit TRBD2. The CDR3 is made up of 16 amino acids. The ends lost 3 bases at V and 7 bases at J; junction bases unmatched: 6. Germline CDR1 is MNHEY and CDR2 is SVGEGT. CDR3 amino acids: CASSYQGLAGNGELFF. The CDR3 DNA sequence: TGTGCCAGCAGTTATCAAGGACTAGCGGGGAACGGGGAGCTGTTTTTT.

CDR3 residues: CASSQRLVTIYEQYV. DNA for the CDR3: TGTGCCAGCAGCCAACGGCTAGTAACAATCTACGAGCAGTACGTC. This chain uses TRBV16 with TRBJ2-7; D uncertain. Germline V lookup: CDR1 KGHSY, CDR2 FQNENV. V gave up 2 bases and J gave up 3 bases, with 14 bases separating them. This CDR3 is built from 15 residues.

This clonotype was counted a few times. CDR3 nucleotide sequence: TGTGCCAGCAGCTTAACGCAGGGGGAGCAGTACGTC. Protein product: CASSLTQGEQYV. The chain joins TRBV11-2 to TRBJ2-7; a weak D match, TRBD1 (6 bases). Germline-derived CDR1 and CDR2 are SGHAT and FQNNGV. V lost 2 bases and J 7 bases, leaving 9 bases between the germline ends. This CDR3 spans 12 amino acids.

The rearrangement uses TRBV7-9 and TRBJ1-1, with D possibly being TRBD1 (5 bases). The V gene lost 5 bases and the J gene lost 0 bases, with 13 bases spanning the gap. The CDR3 length is 15 residues. CDR1 SEHNR and CDR2 FQNEAQ come from the germline V gene (reference sequence). The CDR3 DNA follows: TGTGCCAGCAGCCCAGGGAGTCTCATGAACACTGAAGCTTTCTTT. Amino acid sequence: CASSPGSLMNTEAFF.

The CDR3 sequence: CASSSRLYEQYV. Here the CDR3 DNA reads TGCGCCAGCAGCTCTCGACTTTACGAGCAGTACGTC. V gene TRBV5-1 combines with J gene TRBJ2-7; no firm D call. With 3 bases removed from V and 4 bases from J, the gap between germline ends came to 8 bases. Germline CDR1 reads SGHRS; CDR2 reads YFSETQ. The CDR3 totals 12 residues.

This chain's CDR3 is CASSLGEFSSYEQYF. The CDR3 DNA follows: TGCGCCAGCAGCTTGGGGGAATTCAGCTCCTACGAGCAGTACTTC. The chain has TRBV5-1 and TRBJ2-7; D unresolved. Deletions cut 0 bases from V and 0 bases from J, with 10 bases between. This CDR3 comprises 15 residues. Looked up from germline, CDR1 is SGHRS and CDR2 is YFSETQ.

The J gene is TRBJ2-3, the V gene TRBV29-1; a weak D match, TRBD1 (6 bases). CDR1 is SQVTM, CDR2 ANQGSEA, per germline. V lost 1 base, J lost 5 bases, and 7 bases lay in between. The CDR3 runs 12 residues. The DNA for the CDR3 is TGCAGCGTTGAAGCAGGGGTAGATACGCAGTATTTT. It translates to CSVEAGVDTQYF.

This clonotype was detected many times. The J gene is TRBJ2-1, the V gene TRBV5-5; D not resolved. The CDR3 loop spans 12 amino acids. Germline V gene lookup returns CDR1 SGHKS and CDR2 YYEKEE (reference sequence). V was clipped by 0 bases and J by 8 bases, with 6 bases between them. For the CDR3, the DNA is TGTGCCAGCAGCTTGGCGGGTTATGAGCAGTTCTTC. This encodes CASSLAGYEQFF.

The chain combines TRBV7-2 with TRBJ1-2; D uncertain. This CDR3 contains 14 residues. Germline V lookup: CDR1 SGHTA, CDR2 FQGNSA. V was cut by 1 base and J by 2 bases, with 8 bases left in between. This CDR3 reads CASSLGPTNYGYTF. The CDR3 bases are TGTGCCAGCAGCTTAGGTCCAACCAACTATGGCTACACCTTC.

This clonotype was counted between two and nine times. This sequence joins TRBV7-2 and TRBJ2-3; D tentatively fits TRBD1 or TRBD2 (6 bases each). The CDR3 has 14 amino acids. Germline V gene lookup returns CDR1 SGHTA and CDR2 FQGNSA. The ends were cut back, 5 bases at V and 5 bases at J, with 14 bases in the middle. The CDR3 loop reads CASSPGAGKDTQYF. CDR3 in DNA: TGTGCCAGCAGCCCGGGGGCCGGGAAAGATACGCAGTATTTT.

This clonotype appeared a few times. The chain employs TRBV5-1 and TRBJ2-3, with 9 bases matching TRBD2. Trimming removed 0 bases from V and 3 bases from J; junction bases left unmatched: 8. The CDR3 has 17 residues. Germline loops: CDR1 SGHRS, CDR2 YFSETQ. CDR3 in DNA: TGCGCCAGCAGCTTGGAGCCGGGACTAGCTTTGACAGATACGCAGTATTTT. Its protein is CASSLEPGLALTDTQYF.

This chain uses TRBV6-5 with TRBJ1-5; D gene unclear. The CDR3 extends over 13 amino acids. CDR1 and CDR2 (germline): MNHEY, SVGAGI. V gave up 5 bases and J gave up 7 bases, with 12 bases separating them. The CDR3 here is CASSGQLGQPQHF. The CDR3 DNA is TGTGCCAGCAGTGGGCAGCTTGGGCAGCCCCAGCATTTT.

This clonotype was observed a handful of times. The chain carries TRBV9 and TRBJ2-1; 9 bases map to TRBD2. The junction had 5 bases not matched to a gene; V was cut back by 0 bases and J by 1 base. From germline, CDR1 is SGDLS and CDR2 YYNGEE. The CDR3 consists of 17 residues. CDR3 sequence (DNA): TGTGCCAGCAGCGTAGAAATGACTAGCGGTTCCTACAATGAGCAGTTCTTC. It is translated as CASSVEMTSGSYNEQFF.

V is TRBV5-1 and J is TRBJ2-1, with D possibly being TRBD2 (6 bases). CDR3 length: 15 amino acids. Germline loops: CDR1 SGHRS, CDR2 YFSETQ. V lost 4 bases, J lost 0 bases, and 11 bases lay in between. CDR3 sequence (DNA): TGCGCCAGCAGCACCGGGACTCCCTCCTACAATGAGCAGTTCTTC. This gives the protein CASSTGTPSYNEQFF.

The rearrangement joins TRBV2 to TRBJ1-5; TRBD1 is a possible D gene (5 bases). Germline V CDR1 and CDR2: SNHLY, FYNNEI. The length of the CDR3 is 15 residues. V was cut by 1 base and J by 4 bases, with 11 bases left in between. CDR3 DNA: TGTGCCAGCAGTGAAGTGGGTCGGACAAATCAGCCCCAGCATTTT. Translating it yields CASSEVGRTNQPQHF.

The chain combines TRBV30 with TRBJ1-1; D is unresolved. Per germline, CDR1 GTSNPN and CDR2 SVGIG (reference sequence). Trimming shortened V by 3 bases and J by 1 base, and 6 bases separated the two germline ends. The CDR3 length is 12 residues. CDR3 sequence reads: CAWRLQNTEAFF. The DNA of the CDR3 is TGTGCCTGGAGACTACAGAACACTGAAGCTTTCTTT.

The chain uses TRBV5-1 and TRBJ2-4; possibly TRBD1 for D (6 bases). Trimming stripped 4 bases from V and 12 bases from J, with 14 bases between. The CDR3 sequence is 12 residues long. In germline, CDR1 is SGHRS, CDR2 YFSETQ. The CDR3 is CASSAQDSPQYF. The CDR3 nucleotides are TGCGCCAGCAGCGCCCAGGACAGTCCTCAGTACTTC.

This clonotype was observed a handful of times. This chain joins TRBV12-3 or TRBV12-4 and TRBJ1-2; 7 nucleotides line up with TRBD1. V was pared by 6 bases and J by 7 bases, with 5 bases of the junction left unmatched. The CDR3 is 12 residues long. The CDR3 sequence is CASSPGGIGYTF. DNA for the CDR3: TGTGCCAGCAGCCCAGGGGGGATTGGCTACACCTTC.

DNA for the CDR3: TGCGCCAGCAGCTTGGTAGGCGCGAACCTCGAAGCTTTCTTT. As protein: CASSLVGANLEAFF. V usage is TRBV5-1 and J usage is TRBJ1-1; D ambiguous. The CDR3 contains 14 residues. With 0 bases removed from V and 8 bases from J, the gap between germline ends came to 14 bases. Per germline, CDR1 SGHRS and CDR2 YFSETQ.